This TCR beta chain stems from a study of cytomegalovirus exposure and HLA in healthy donors. Trimming took 7 bases from V and 8 from J, leaving 12 bases between them. The CDR3 runs to 13 residues. Germline CDR1 is ENHRY and CDR2 is SYGVKD. Use of 60 Vbeta and 13 Jbeta primers characterized the PCR. This table comes from immunoSEQ multiplex PCR, and its TCRdb copy is limited to in-frame clones, with some not included. The data show roughly 220,000 clones, roughly 70% seen once. The sequenced sample consisted of PBMCs. The chain uses TRBV10-3 and TRBJ1-6; unclear D gene. The clonotype comes from a man aged 40-49 years in good health and CMV-seropositive. The CDR3 region is CAINSVADSPLHF. CDR3 in DNA: TGTGCCATCAACTCGGTGGCGGATTCACCCCTCCACTTT.